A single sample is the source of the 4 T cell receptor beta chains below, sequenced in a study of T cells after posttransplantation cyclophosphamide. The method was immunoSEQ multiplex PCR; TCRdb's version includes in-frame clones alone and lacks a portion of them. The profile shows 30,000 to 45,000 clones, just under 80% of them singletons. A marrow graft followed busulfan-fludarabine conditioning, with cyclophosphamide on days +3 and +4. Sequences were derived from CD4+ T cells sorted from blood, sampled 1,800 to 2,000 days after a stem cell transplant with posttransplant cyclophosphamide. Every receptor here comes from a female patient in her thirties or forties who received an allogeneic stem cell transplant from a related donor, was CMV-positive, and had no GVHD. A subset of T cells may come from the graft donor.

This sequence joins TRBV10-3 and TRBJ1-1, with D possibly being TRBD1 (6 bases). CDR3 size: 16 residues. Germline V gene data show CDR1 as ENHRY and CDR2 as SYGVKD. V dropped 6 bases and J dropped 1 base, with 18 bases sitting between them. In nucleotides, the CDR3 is TGTGCCATCAGCGGCACTCGGACAGAGAAGAACACTGAAGCTTTCTTT. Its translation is CAISGTRTEKNTEAFF.

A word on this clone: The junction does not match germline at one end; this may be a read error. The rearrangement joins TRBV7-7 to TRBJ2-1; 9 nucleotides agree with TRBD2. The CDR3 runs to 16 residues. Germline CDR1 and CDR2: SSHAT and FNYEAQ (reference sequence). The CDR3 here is CASSPSGGSSYNEQFF. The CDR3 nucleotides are TGTGCTAGCAGCCCAAGCGGGGGGAGCTCCTACAATGAGCAGTTCTTC.

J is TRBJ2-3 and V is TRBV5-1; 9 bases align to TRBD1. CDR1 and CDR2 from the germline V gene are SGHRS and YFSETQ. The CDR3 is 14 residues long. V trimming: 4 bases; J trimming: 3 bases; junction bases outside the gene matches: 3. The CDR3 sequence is CASSPDRGTDTQYF. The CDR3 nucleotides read TGCGCCAGCAGCCCGGACAGGGGAACAGATACGCAGTATTTT.

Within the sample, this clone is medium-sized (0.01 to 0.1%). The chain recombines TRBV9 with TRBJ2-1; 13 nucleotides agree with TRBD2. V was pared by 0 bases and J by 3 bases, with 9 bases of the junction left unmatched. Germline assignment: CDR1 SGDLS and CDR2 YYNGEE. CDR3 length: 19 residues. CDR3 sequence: CASSVGGLAGPIGYNEQFF. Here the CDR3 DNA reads TGTGCCAGCAGCGTAGGGGGACTAGCGGGGCCAATTGGCTACAATGAGCAGTTCTTC.